This T cell receptor (beta chain) is drawn from a study of identifying expanded T cells in peripheral blood. Study-wide points: Clone count variance between approximately two-week samples rose with total template count.

Remarks on this clone: Its antigen is not identified.

Sequencing used immunoSEQ multiplex PCR; TCRdb keeps in-frame clones, though not all of them. Here the sample spans around 82,000 clones, roughly 84% being singletons. The length of the CDR3 is 14 residues. Germline CDR1 and CDR2: LNHNV and YYDKDF (reference sequence). V was pared by 5 bases and J by 1 base, with 8 bases between. No infections or other immune events were documented during collection. Sequences were obtained from blood. The TCR originated in a person aged 18 to 75 in good health. The V call is TRBV15, the J call TRBJ2-2; D not resolved. In DNA, the CDR3 is TGTGCCACCAGCCTCGAACTGAACACCGGGGAGCTGTTTTTT. The encoded protein is CATSLELNTGELFF.